A single sample gave rise to the 24 T cell receptor beta chains below, sequenced in a study of metastatic and nonmetastatic thyroid tumors. Via MiXCR, TCRdb re-called the PCR reads. This table holds just over 15,000 clones, about a third found once. Patients underwent thyroid surgery, and none had received any treatment before it. The sequenced sample was tumor tissue. The receptors stem from a male donor with papillary thyroid cancer or a benign thyroid nodule (not recorded which). Some clones in this sample may be carry-over from other donors' samples.

This clone was seen more than once but under ten times. With a much larger clone just one base away, this may be a read error. Other DNA variants within this sample encode the same CDR3. The chain employs TRBV5-1 and TRBJ1-1, with a weak D call TRBD1 (6 bases). The CDR3 spans 12 residues. V dropped 8 bases and J dropped 7 bases, with 15 bases sitting between them. Per the germline V gene, CDR1 is SGHRS and CDR2 is YFSETQ. The CDR3 bases are TGCGCCAGTCGGGACACCCTACGTGAAGCTTTCTTT. Its translation is CASRDTLREAFF.

In its sample, this clone was seen a few times. It may be a read error: a sequence one base away is much more abundant. The chain joins TRBV6-2 or TRBV6-3 to TRBJ2-4; TRBD1 matches 8 bases. J lost 3 bases, V lost 4 bases, and 8 bases had no gene match. CDR1 MNHEY and CDR2 SVGEGT come from the germline V gene. The CDR3 contains 16 residues. CDR3 loop: CASSSGWGQDKNIQYF. In nucleotides, the CDR3 is TGTGCCAGCAGTTCAGGATGGGGACAGGACAAAAACATTCAGTACTTC.

At least ten counts were recorded for this clone. The chain carries TRBV20-1 and TRBJ2-3, with no clear D. Trimming pared 6 bases from V and 0 bases from J, leaving 16 bases between. The germline V gene has CDR1 DFQATT and CDR2 SNEGSKA (reference sequence). The CDR3 has 15 amino acids. The CDR3, as DNA: TGCAGTGCCTCCCATCGGTTTGGGAGCACAGATACGCAGTATTTT. Protein sequence: CSASHRFGSTDTQYF.

Regarding this clone: Sequence at one end of the junction differs from germline and may be a read error. This sequence joins TRBV2 and TRBJ2-1, with 10 bases fitting TRBD2. This CDR3 spans 19 amino acids. Germline CDR1 and CDR2: SNHLY and FYNNEI. CDR3: CASSPTLAGGLSSYHEQFF. Written as DNA, the CDR3 is TGTGCCAGCTCCCCTACGTTAGCGGGGGGATTAAGCTCCTACCATGAGCAGTTCTTC.

This clone was seen ten or more times. This CDR3 is CSVEPEGSYNEQFF. DNA of the CDR3: TGCAGCGTTGAGCCCGAGGGCTCCTACAATGAGCAGTTCTTC. V usage is TRBV29-1 and J usage is TRBJ2-1; D is possibly TRBD2 (5 bases). The germline V gene has CDR1 SQVTM and CDR2 ANQGSEA. The ends were cut back, 3 bases at V and 0 bases at J, with 9 bases in the middle. The CDR3 runs to 14 residues.

This clone occurred many times. The chain is built from TRBV7-2 and TRBJ2-3, with 15 bases matching TRBD2. The CDR3 is made up of 16 amino acids. The trim removed 5 bases at V and 7 bases at J, leaving 7 bases unmatched. Germline V lookup: CDR1 SGHTA, CDR2 FQGNSA. The CDR3 region has the DNA TGTGCCAGCAGCGAGGGGACTAGCGGGGGGTTGTATACGCAGTATTTT. Protein product: CASSEGTSGGLYTQYF.

This rearrangement joins TRBV20-1 to TRBJ2-7; TRBD1 or TRBD2 may be the D gene (6 bases each). Germline CDR1 DFQATT, CDR2 SNEGSKA (reference sequence). V dropped 6 bases and J dropped 5 bases, with 17 bases sitting between them. CDR3 length equals 13 residues. The CDR3 region is CSAVRRGQDEQYF. The CDR3 coding sequence is TGCAGTGCCGTACGTCGGGGGCAAGACGAGCAGTACTTC.

V gene TRBV30 combines with J gene TRBJ1-1, with D maybe TRBD1 (5 bases). V dropped 3 bases and J dropped 6 bases, with 17 bases sitting between them. Germline values: CDR1 GTSNPN, CDR2 SVGIG (reference sequence). The CDR3 has 14 residues. CDR3 in amino acids: CAWSSPTGGPEAFF. DNA of the CDR3: TGTGCCTGGAGCTCCCCCACAGGAGGCCCTGAAGCTTTCTTT.

By share of the sample, this clone is medium-sized (0.01 to 0.1%). The chain carries TRBV7-9 and TRBJ2-7; possibly TRBD1 for D (6 bases). The CDR3 consists of 12 residues. V was clipped by 5 bases and J by 7 bases, with 12 bases between them. The germline V gene encodes CDR1 SEHNR and CDR2 FQNEAQ (reference sequence). CDR3 nucleotide sequence: TGTGCCAGCAGCCTCTACAGGGAAGAGCAGTACTTC. It translates to CASSLYREEQYF.

The chain carries TRBV7-6 and TRBJ1-6; no reliable D call. Trimming took 4 bases from V and 0 from J, leaving 7 bases between them. CDR3 length: 15 amino acids. CDR1 and CDR2 from the germline V gene are SGHVS and FNYEAQ. CDR3: CASSSYSSYNSPLHF. The CDR3 DNA is TGTGCCAGCAGCTCGTATAGCTCCTATAATTCACCCCTCCACTTT.

The chain couples TRBV11-3 to TRBJ2-3, with TRBD2 as a possible D gene (6 bases). The CDR3 has 14 amino acids. The ends were cut back, 1 base at V and 5 bases at J, with 10 bases in the middle. Germline V gene sequence: CDR1 SGHNT, CDR2 YENEEA. The CDR3 sequence: CASSLAGVEDTQYF. CDR3 nucleotide sequence: TGTGCCAGCAGCTTAGCGGGAGTTGAAGATACGCAGTATTTT.

This clone was observed a handful of times. The chain couples TRBV6-2 or TRBV6-3 to TRBJ1-3; no reliable D call. The CDR3 has 13 residues. Looked up from germline, CDR1 is MNHEY and CDR2 is SVGEGT. Trimming left V 0 bases short and J 8 bases short, with 8 bases between. The CDR3 loop reads CASSYSHGDTIYF. The DNA of the CDR3 is TGTGCCAGCAGTTACTCACATGGGGACACCATATATTTT.

By frequency in the sample, this clone is medium-sized. The chain is built from TRBV11-3 and TRBJ2-7; 8 bases are shared with TRBD1. The V and J ends lost 5 bases and 6 bases, in that order; junction bases with no gene match: 9. Germline CDR1 and CDR2: SGHNT and YENEEA. This CDR3 contains 14 residues. DNA for the CDR3: TGTGCCAGCAGCCCGCGGACAGGGTCGGGCGAGCAGTACTTC. As protein: CASSPRTGSGEQYF.

This clone was recorded many times. V gene TRBV7-9 combines with J gene TRBJ1-2; maybe TRBD1 (5 bases). Trimming stripped 5 bases from V and 4 bases from J, with 8 bases between. There are 12 residues in the CDR3. Germline V gene lookup returns CDR1 SEHNR and CDR2 FQNEAQ (reference sequence). The DNA for the CDR3 is TGTGCCAGCAGCACAGGAGGCTATGGCTACACCTTC. Protein product: CASSTGGYGYTF.

This clone is categorized as medium-sized (0.01 to 0.1%). As DNA, the CDR3 is TGCGCCAGCACAGAGAGATCCCAGGACACCGGGGAGCTGTTTTTT. This codes for CASTERSQDTGELFF. The V and J genes are TRBV4-1 and TRBJ2-2; D is ambiguous. The CDR3 loop spans 15 amino acids. V was pared by 7 bases and J by 3 bases, with 15 bases between. Germline assignment: CDR1 MGHRA and CDR2 YSYEKL.

The chain combines TRBV18 with TRBJ2-7, with a tentative D call TRBD2 (5 bases). CDR1 is KGHSH, CDR2 LQKENI, per germline. Deletions cut 8 bases from V and 3 bases from J, with 17 bases between. The CDR3 totals 14 residues. CDR3 protein: CASSLFLGGYEQYF. As DNA, the CDR3 is TGTGCCAGCAGCTTGTTCCTAGGAGGCTACGAGCAGTACTTC.

This clone occurred many times. The chain has TRBV28 and TRBJ2-1; 7 bases fit TRBD2. The CDR3 is made up of 15 amino acids. V lost 2 bases to trimming and J lost 8 bases; unmatched junction nucleotides: 9. Germline assignment: CDR1 MDHEN and CDR2 SYDVKM. The CDR3 region has the DNA TGTGCCAGCAGTTTAAGACTAGCTGGCTCTCATGAGCAGTTCTTC. Its protein product is CASSLRLAGSHEQFF.

About this clone itself: Relative to the germline gene, one junction end is altered; a read error may explain this. The V gene is TRBV6-2 or TRBV6-3, the J gene TRBJ2-1, with TRBD1 as a possible D gene (5 bases). The CDR3 totals 15 residues. Germline lookup yields CDR1 MNHEY and CDR2 SVGEGT. DNA of the CDR3: TGTGCCAGCAGCATCCAGGGCGACTCCTACAATGTGCTGGTCTTC. Protein: CASSIQGDSYNVLVF.

The gene calls are TRBV5-1 and TRBJ1-1; weak D call: TRBD1 (5 bases). The CDR3 runs 17 residues. Trimming pared 0 bases from V and 0 bases from J, leaving 15 bases between. Germline lookup yields CDR1 SGHRS and CDR2 YFSETQ. The chain's CDR3 is CASSLAPGLLMNTEAFF. The CDR3 DNA follows: TGCGCCAGCAGCTTGGCTCCAGGGCTACTTATGAACACTGAAGCTTTCTTT.

V usage is TRBV27 and J usage is TRBJ1-1, with D perhaps matching TRBD1 (5 bases). The CDR3 is made up of 13 amino acids. Germline CDR1 and CDR2: MNHEY and SMNVEV (reference sequence). Trimming removed 3 bases from V and 11 bases from J, with 16 bases in between. The CDR3 loop is CASSFGYRGAAFF. As DNA, the CDR3 is TGTGCCAGCAGTTTCGGATATCGGGGCGCGGCTTTCTTT.

This clone appeared many times. V usage is TRBV9 and J usage is TRBJ2-7; D is perhaps TRBD2 (5 bases). The CDR3 consists of 14 residues. Germline V gives CDR1 SGDLS, CDR2 YYNGEE. Trimming left V 4 bases short and J 0 bases short, with 11 bases between. CDR3 in amino acids: CASSPVRDSYEQYF. Written as DNA, the CDR3 is TGTGCCAGCAGCCCAGTGAGGGACTCCTACGAGCAGTACTTC.

The V gene is TRBV4-2, the J gene TRBJ2-3; TRBD2 aligns across 12 bases. The V gene end was trimmed by 1 base and the J gene end by 4 bases; junction bases not matched to a gene: 0. Germline CDR1 is LGHNA and CDR2 is YNFKEQ. The CDR3 totals 15 residues. CDR3 region: CASSQGLAGADTQYF. For the CDR3, the DNA is TGTGCCAGCAGCCAAGGACTAGCGGGAGCAGATACGCAGTATTTT.

This clone is deemed large. This rearrangement joins TRBV20-1 to TRBJ1-4; D unresolved. CDR3 length: 13 amino acids. The germline V gene encodes CDR1 DFQATT and CDR2 SNEGSKA (reference sequence). Between the trimmed V and J ends, which lost 3 bases and 4 bases, there was a span of 9 bases. Written as DNA, the CDR3 is TGCAGTGCTAGCGCAGGCTTTAATGAAAAACTGTTTTTT. Translating it yields CSASAGFNEKLFF.

In its sample, this clone was seen once. The junction departs from the called germline gene at one end, perhaps through a read error. The same CDR3 arises from other DNA sequences in this sample as well. The chain couples TRBV20-1 to TRBJ1-6; 7 nucleotides match TRBD1. The CDR3 has 14 amino acids. Germline V gene lookup returns CDR1 DFQATT and CDR2 SNEGSKA (reference sequence). For the CDR3, the DNA is TGCAGTGCCTCCAGGGGGAGGGATGGTTCACCACTCCACTTT. Translating it yields CSASRGRDGSPLHF.